These 31 T cell receptor beta chains were all obtained from the same sample, sequenced in a study of beta chain features in type 1 diabetes. Study results and caveats: For Type 1 diabetes patients, all four CD4+ subsets carried TCRB CDR3s that were moderately but significantly shorter.

cDNA synthesis used the whole RNA isolate, giving expressed TCRB sequences. Sequencing was performed with immunoSEQ multiplex PCR; in TCRdb, only in-frame clones are kept and a portion is missing. The table shows some 370,000 clones, with over 8.5% occurring only once. These TCRs' antigens remain unknown. The sequenced sample was central memory CD4+ T cells from blood. The origin of the receptors is a man aged 25-45 years with type 1 diabetes.

This clone was observed a handful of times. The chain uses TRBV5-5 and TRBJ2-1, with no clear D. CDR3 length equals 11 residues. V lost 1 base, J lost 7 bases, and 3 bases lay in between. The V gene's germline CDR1 is SGHKS and CDR2 YYEKEE (reference sequence). The CDR3 DNA reads as TGTGCCAGCAGCTTGATGAATGAGCAGTTCTTC. This encodes CASSLMNEQFF. The whole variable domain, filled in from reference TRBV5-5 and TRBJ2-1, reads DAGVTQSPTHLIKTRGQQVTLRCSPISGHKSVSWYQQVLGQGPQFIFQYYEKEERGRGNFPDRFSARQFPNYSSELNVNALLLGDSALYLCASSLMNEQFFGPGTRLTVL.

This clone was observed a few times. The J gene is TRBJ2-4, the V gene TRBV7-2; TRBD1 or TRBD2 may be the D gene (5 bases each). The CDR3 covers 12 residues. V shed 4 bases and J shed 8 bases, with 9 bases lying between them. Per germline, CDR1 SGHTA and CDR2 FQGNSA. The CDR3 DNA reads TGTGCCAGCAGCTGGGACGGGGACATTCAGTACTTC. Its protein product is CASSWDGDIQYF.

This chain uses TRBV5-6 with TRBJ2-5, with D possibly being TRBD1 (5 bases). The CDR3 spans 18 residues. The germline V and J ends were trimmed by 2 bases and 2 bases, with 22 bases remaining between them. Per germline, CDR1 SGHDT and CDR2 YYEEEE. CDR3 residues: CASSFPHGADSQQETQYF. Here the CDR3 DNA reads TGTGCCAGCAGCTTTCCCCATGGGGCGGATAGTCAGCAAGAGACCCAGTACTTC.

This clone has more than one count but fewer than ten. The V and J genes are TRBV7-2 and TRBJ2-1, with 10 bases lining up with TRBD2. Per the germline V gene, CDR1 is SGHTA and CDR2 is FQGNSA. The CDR3 is 16 amino acids. V was clipped by 5 bases and J by 4 bases; unmatched bases: 8. DNA for the CDR3: TGTGCCAGCAGCCGGTCCGGGACTAGCGCTTACAATGAGCAGTTCTTC. This encodes CASSRSGTSAYNEQFF.

This clone was counted only a few times. J is TRBJ2-7 and V is TRBV7-2, with unresolved D. The CDR3 is made up of 15 amino acids. V lost 0 bases and J 1 base, leaving 10 bases between the germline ends. Germline lookup yields CDR1 SGHTA and CDR2 FQGNSA. CDR3 DNA sequence: TGTGCCAGCAGCTTAGCGCCAGGATTATCCTACGAGCAGTACTTC. Translated: CASSLAPGLSYEQYF.

This clone has just a few counts. The CDR3 bases are TGTGCCTGGGAGCTTCTACAGTACACCGGGGAGCTGTTTTTT. Translating it yields CAWELLQYTGELFF. The genes are TRBV30 and TRBJ2-2; no clear D. This CDR3 spans 14 amino acids. Deletions cut 5 bases from V and 3 bases from J, with 13 bases between. Germline values: CDR1 GTSNPN, CDR2 SVGIG (reference sequence).

The V and J genes are TRBV5-1 and TRBJ2-1; D is undetermined. The CDR3 sequence is 11 residues long. The V end was cut by 0 bases, the J end by 5 bases, with 0 bases between. Germline V CDR1 and CDR2: SGHRS, YFSETQ. CDR3 sequence: CASSLDNEQFF. CDR3 DNA: TGCGCCAGCAGCTTGGACAATGAGCAGTTCTTC.

This clone occurred many times. The chain has TRBV2 and TRBJ2-3, with a tentative D call TRBD1 (5 bases). CDR3 length: 14 amino acids. V shed 1 base and J shed 2 bases, with 7 bases lying between them. Per the germline V gene, CDR1 is SNHLY and CDR2 is FYNNEI. The CDR3 is CASSEGRDTDTQYF. DNA of the CDR3: TGTGCCAGCAGTGAAGGCAGGGACACAGATACGCAGTATTTT.

V and J are TRBV27 and TRBJ1-3; D might be TRBD1 (6 bases). The germline V gene has CDR1 MNHEY and CDR2 SMNVEV (reference sequence). With 2 bases removed from V and 0 bases from J, the gap between germline ends came to 14 bases. The CDR3 is 17 amino acids. DNA for the CDR3: TGTGCCAGCAGTTTACGCCCGGGACAACTCTCTGGAAACACCATATATTTT. Protein product: CASSLRPGQLSGNTIYF.

This rearrangement joins TRBV9 to TRBJ1-2, with 10 positions matching TRBD1. The CDR3 totals 12 residues. Germline V CDR1 and CDR2: SGDLS, YYNGEE. Trimming at V came to 4 bases and at J to 7 bases, leaving 1 base not matched to a gene. The CDR3 sequence: CASSWDRGGYTF. DNA for the CDR3: TGTGCCAGCAGCTGGGACAGGGGTGGCTACACCTTC.

V and J are TRBV4-1 and TRBJ1-3, with D perhaps TRBD1 (5 bases). V lost 5 bases to trimming and J lost 0 bases, with 11 bases between them. The germline V gene encodes CDR1 MGHRA and CDR2 YSYEKL. The CDR3 runs 15 residues. CDR3 loop: CASSVQVYSGNTIYF. Written as DNA, the CDR3 is TGCGCCAGCAGCGTACAGGTCTACTCTGGAAACACCATATATTTT.

The table lists this clone with a few counts. The V and J genes are TRBV4-3 and TRBJ2-5; 7 bases map to TRBD1. The DNA end is a closer match to TRBJ2-7, so the J assignment may be wrong. Germline V gene lookup returns CDR1 LGHNA and CDR2 YSLEER. This CDR3 spans 15 amino acids. CDR3 sequence (DNA): TGCGCCAGCAGCCTCCTTGCTGGACAGGACCACGAGCAGTACTTC. Protein sequence: CASSLLAGQDHEQYF.

This clone was observed a few times. The chain links TRBV20-1 to TRBJ2-7; D gene uncertain. Per germline, CDR1 DFQATT and CDR2 SNEGSKA (reference sequence). V lost 2 bases and J lost 6, with 8 bases in between. CDR3 length: 11 amino acids. CDR3 bases: TGCAGTGCTAGATGGTATGCCGAGCAGTACTTC. Translated, it gives CSARWYAEQYF.

This clone was picked up many times. V gene TRBV27 combines with J gene TRBJ2-6; D tentatively reads TRBD1 or TRBD2 (7 bases each). The CDR3 sequence is 15 residues long. V gave up 6 bases and J gave up 12 bases, with 21 bases separating them. CDR1 is MNHEY and CDR2 is SMNVEV in the germline V gene (reference sequence). The CDR3 loop is CASREQGRVAGVLTF. Here the CDR3 DNA reads TGTGCCAGCAGAGAACAGGGGAGGGTGGCCGGCGTCCTGACTTTC. The full variable domain, completed using reference TRBV27 and TRBJ2-6, is EAQVTQNPRYLITVTGKKLTVTCSQNMNHEYMSWYRQDPGLGLRQIYYSMNVEVTDKGDVPEGYKVSRKEKRNFPLILESPSPNQTSLYFCASREQGRVAGVLTFGAGSRLTVL.

This clone was seen only a few times. V and J are TRBV5-1 and TRBJ2-7; 8 nucleotides match TRBD1. CDR3 size: 13 residues. CDR1 is SGHRS and CDR2 is YFSETQ in the germline V gene. J gave up 5 bases and V 6 bases, and 7 bases lay outside the gene matches. The CDR3 DNA follows: TGCGCCAGCACAAAGACAGGGGTGGACGAGCAGTACTTC. Encoded protein: CASTKTGVDEQYF.

This chain connects TRBV29-1 to TRBJ2-7; 13 bases line up with TRBD2. CDR1 is SQVTM and CDR2 is ANQGSEA in the germline V gene. V was pared by 6 bases and J by 5 bases, with 7 bases of the junction left unmatched. The CDR3 is made up of 14 amino acids. The CDR3 sequence is CSVGLAGELDEQYF. DNA of the CDR3: TGCAGCGTCGGACTAGCGGGAGAGCTCGACGAGCAGTACTTC.

J is TRBJ2-5 and V is TRBV5-4; D gene ambiguous. The CDR3 contains 14 residues. V was shortened by 1 base and J by 1 base, with 8 bases between the two germline ends. Germline V gene data show CDR1 as SGHNT and CDR2 as YYREEE (reference sequence). The chain's CDR3 is CASSLLSPQETQYF. CDR3 nucleotide sequence: TGTGCCAGCAGCTTGCTCTCCCCCCAAGAGACCCAGTACTTC.

Only a few counts were recorded for this clone. The rearrangement uses TRBV30 and TRBJ2-3; D is unclear. The CDR3 is made up of 14 amino acids. V was trimmed by 1 base and J by 6 bases, leaving 14 bases between them. The germline V gene has CDR1 GTSNPN and CDR2 SVGIG (reference sequence). CDR3 sequence reads: CAWSAGPPVDTQYF. Here the CDR3 DNA reads TGTGCCTGGAGTGCCGGGCCGCCGGTGGATACGCAGTATTTT.

In this sample, this clone turned up a few times. This sequence joins TRBV9 and TRBJ2-1; 9 bases map to TRBD2. The length of the CDR3 is 15 residues. In germline, CDR1 is SGDLS, CDR2 YYNGEE. V lost 1 base to trimming and J lost 5 bases; unmatched junction nucleotides: 4. CDR3 DNA: TGTGCCAGCAGCGTATTCGGACTAGCGAACAATGAGCAGTTCTTC. Translated: CASSVFGLANNEQFF. The entire variable domain, with the rest obtained from reference TRBV9 and TRBJ2-1, is as follows: DSGVTQTPKHLITATGQRVTLRCSPRSGDLSVYWYQQSLDQGLQFLIQYYNGEERAKGNILERFSAQQFPDLHSELNLSSLELGDSALYFCASSVFGLANNEQFFGPGTRLTVL.

The genes are TRBV30 and TRBJ1-2, with a weak D call TRBD1 (6 bases). Germline V gene data show CDR1 as GTSNPN and CDR2 as SVGIG (reference sequence). V lost 3 bases and J 1 base, leaving 21 bases between the germline ends. The CDR3 is 17 residues long. The CDR3, as DNA: TGTGCCTGGAGGGACCCCCTGAGGGGGACCCGTAACTATGGCTACACCTTC. It encodes CAWRDPLRGTRNYGYTF.

This clone turned up a few times. The same CDR3 arises from other DNA sequences in this sample as well. The rearrangement joins TRBV6-5 to TRBJ1-2, with D perhaps matching TRBD1 (6 bases). The CDR3 length is 13 residues. Germline V gene lookup returns CDR1 MNHEY and CDR2 SVGAGI. Trimming pared 6 bases from V and 3 bases from J, leaving 11 bases between. The CDR3 sequence is CASSLGGDYGYTF. The CDR3 coding sequence is TGTGCCAGCAGCCTGGGGGGCGACTATGGCTACACCTTC.

This clone came up many times. This chain links TRBV11-1 with TRBJ2-4; the match to TRBD1 covers 9 bases. The ends lost 1 base at V and 7 bases at J; junction bases unmatched: 8. Germline CDR1 is SGHAT and CDR2 is FQDESV (reference sequence). This CDR3 spans 16 amino acids. The chain's CDR3 is CASSLGSPGTGNIQYF. The CDR3 DNA follows: TGTGCCAGCAGCTTAGGGAGTCCCGGGACAGGGAACATTCAGTACTTC.

The DNA of the CDR3 is TGTGCCAGCAGCCAGGGGACTGAAGCTTTCTTT. Its protein product is CASSQGTEAFF. The chain recombines TRBV5-4 with TRBJ1-1; a weak D match, TRBD1 (6 bases). Germline V gives CDR1 SGHNT, CDR2 YYREEE (reference sequence). The CDR3 loop spans 11 amino acids. V lost 4 bases to trimming and J lost 5 bases, with 6 bases between them.

In its sample, this clone was seen a few times. CDR3 sequence (DNA): TGTGCCAGCACCCGGACTAGCGGGAGGGCCTTCTCCTACGAGCAGTACTTC. Protein product: CASTRTSGRAFSYEQYF. This sequence joins TRBV7-2 and TRBJ2-7, with 15 nucleotides matching TRBD2. Germline V lookup: CDR1 SGHTA, CDR2 FQGNSA. The CDR3 runs 17 residues. V shed 7 bases, J shed 0 bases, and the junction held 7 bases outside the gene matches.

There are a few counts of this clone. The chain joins TRBV11-3 to TRBJ1-1; D may be TRBD1 (6 bases). There are 13 residues in the CDR3. Per germline, CDR1 SGHNT and CDR2 YENEEA. V lost 7 bases to trimming and J lost 11 bases, with 20 bases between them. Here the CDR3 DNA reads TGTGCCAGCACCCCAGACAGGACCCTCGAGGCTTTCTTT. It specifies CASTPDRTLEAFF.

This clone came up a few times. Other DNA sequences in the sample encode the same CDR3. The rearrangement uses TRBV28 and TRBJ2-7, with TRBD1 identical over 8 bases. The CDR3 length is 12 residues. Germline-derived CDR1 and CDR2 are MDHEN and SYDVKM. The V segment lost 8 bases and the J segment 1 base; nucleotides outside the gene matches: 1. CDR3 residues: CASGQGSYEQYF. CDR3 nucleotides: TGTGCCAGCGGACAGGGATCCTACGAGCAGTACTTC.

This clone appeared a few times. The rearrangement joins TRBV28 to TRBJ2-7, with D possibly matching TRBD2 (6 bases). Trimming pared 3 bases from V and 3 bases from J, leaving 18 bases between. CDR1 is MDHEN, CDR2 SYDVKM, per germline. The CDR3 is 16 residues long. As DNA, the CDR3 is TGTGCCAGCAGTTTTTCATTAAGCGGGTTAAACTACGAGCAGTACTTC. This sequence encodes CASSFSLSGLNYEQYF.

This chain uses TRBV2 with TRBJ1-1, with D hard to call. The CDR3 is made up of 13 amino acids. Between the trimmed V and J ends, which lost 6 bases and 9 bases, there was a span of 17 bases. The germline V gene encodes CDR1 SNHLY and CDR2 FYNNEI. This chain's CDR3 is CASSEHRTEKAFF. The DNA for the CDR3 is TGTGCCAGCAGCGAGCATAGGACGGAGAAAGCTTTCTTT.

CDR3 sequence reads: CASSGASTRQVGEQFF. CDR3 coding DNA: TGTGCCAGCAGTGGCGCCTCCACGCGACAAGTTGGTGAGCAGTTCTTC. The chain employs TRBV28 and TRBJ2-1; D unresolved. Looked up from germline, CDR1 is MDHEN and CDR2 is SYDVKM. This CDR3 spans 16 amino acids. Trimming left V 5 bases short and J 9 bases short, with 23 bases between.

This clone turned up a few times. One junction end does not reproduce the germline sequence, and a read error may be involved. The rearrangement uses TRBV10-3 and TRBJ1-2; the D gene is possibly TRBD1 (6 bases). The CDR3 is 13 residues long. Germline values: CDR1 ENHRY, CDR2 SYGVKD. CDR3 amino acids: CASSLVAGEGYTF. The DNA for the CDR3 is TGTGCCAGCAGTTTAGTGGCAGGGGAAGGCTACACCTTC.

The V gene is TRBV28, the J gene TRBJ2-3, with a weak D call TRBD1 (5 bases). Germline assignment: CDR1 MDHEN and CDR2 SYDVKM. The CDR3 length is 17 residues. The V end was cut by 8 bases, the J end by 6 bases, with 27 bases between. CDR3 amino acids: CASFKGVGLPLGDTQYF. The CDR3 DNA is TGTGCCAGCTTTAAAGGGGTTGGTCTTCCTCTGGGTGATACGCAGTATTTT.